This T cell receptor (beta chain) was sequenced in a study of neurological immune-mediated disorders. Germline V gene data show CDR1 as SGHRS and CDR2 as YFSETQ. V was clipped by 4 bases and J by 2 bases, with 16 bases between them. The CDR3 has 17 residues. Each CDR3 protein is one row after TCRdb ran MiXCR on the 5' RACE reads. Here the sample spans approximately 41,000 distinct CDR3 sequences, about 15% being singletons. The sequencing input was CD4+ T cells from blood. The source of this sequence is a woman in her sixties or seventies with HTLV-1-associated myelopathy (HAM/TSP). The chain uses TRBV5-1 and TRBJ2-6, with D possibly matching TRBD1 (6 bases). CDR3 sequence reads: CASSPGKGGAGANVLTF. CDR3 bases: TGCGCCAGCAGCCCCGGGAAAGGGGGAGCTGGGGCCAACGTCCTGACTTTC.